The 7 T cell receptor beta chains listed next were all sequenced from one sample in a study of T cell changes during pregnancy in multiple sclerosis. Sequencing was performed with immunoSEQ multiplex PCR; in TCRdb, only in-frame clones are kept and a portion is missing. The table has about 36,000 clones, approximately 92% seen once. Specimen: PBMCs (not recorded whether the cells were cultured). The receptors stem from a female donor with multiple sclerosis, enrolled in a pregnancy study.

This clone was found a few times. This chain joins TRBV18 and TRBJ1-1; D unresolved. This CDR3 comprises 15 residues. The V gene lost 3 bases and the J gene lost 1 base, with 12 bases spanning the gap. CDR1 and CDR2 from the germline V gene are KGHSH and LQKENI. CDR3 nucleotides: TGTGCCAGCTCACCCCCTAGCCAGACGAACACTGAAGCTTTCTTT. Its translation: CASSPPSQTNTEAFF.

The J gene is TRBJ1-2, the V gene TRBV27; no clear D. The germline CDR1 and CDR2 sequences are MNHEY and SMNVEV (reference sequence). This CDR3 is built from 12 residues. V was trimmed by 8 bases and J by 1 base, leaving 8 bases between them. CDR3 sequence: CASLSFNYGYTF. The DNA of the CDR3 is TGTGCCAGCCTCTCTTTTAACTATGGCTACACCTTC.

The V and J genes are TRBV11-2 and TRBJ2-1; 7 nucleotides line up with TRBD2. Germline lookup yields CDR1 SGHAT and CDR2 FQNNGV. This CDR3 spans 13 amino acids. J gave up 9 bases and V 5 bases, and 7 bases lay outside the gene matches. In DNA, the CDR3 is TGTGCCAGCAGCCACAGCGGGATCCTTGAGCAGTTCTTC. This gives the protein CASSHSGILEQFF.

DNA for the CDR3: TGTGCCAGCAGCCCAATCTTGGGGGCCGGGGCCAACGTCCTGACTTTC. Its protein product is CASSPILGAGANVLTF. The chain employs TRBV7-3 and TRBJ2-6; a weak D match, TRBD1 (6 bases). This CDR3 region has 16 residues. Between the trimmed V and J ends, which lost 5 bases and 4 bases, there was a span of 15 bases. CDR1 SGHTA and CDR2 FQGTGA come from the germline V gene.

The V gene is TRBV11-2, the J gene TRBJ2-1, with TRBD2 as a possible D gene (5 bases). The CDR3 is 13 amino acids. The germline gives CDR1 SGHAT, CDR2 FQNNGV. With 0 bases removed from V and 13 bases from J, the gap between germline ends came to 13 bases. The CDR3 region is CASSLDREGSQFF. CDR3 nucleotides: TGTGCCAGCAGCTTAGATCGGGAAGGGTCCCAGTTCTTC. The entire variable domain, with the rest obtained from reference TRBV11-2 and TRBJ2-1, is as follows: EAGVAQSPRYKIIEKRQSVAFWCNPISGHATLYWYQQILGQGPKLLIQFQNNGVVDDSQLPKDRFSAERLKGVDSTLKIQPAKLEDSAVYLCASSLDREGSQFFGPGTRLTVL.

The rearrangement links TRBV5-4 to TRBJ1-1; 7 bases match TRBD1. CDR3 length: 14 amino acids. CDR1 SGHNT and CDR2 YYREEE come from the germline V gene (reference sequence). V shed 1 base, J shed 6 bases, and the junction held 6 bases outside the gene matches. The CDR3 DNA reads as TGTGCCAGCAGCTTGAGGCAGGGGGGCGCTGAAGCTTTCTTT. Amino acids: CASSLRQGGAEAFF.

This chain connects TRBV5-6 to TRBJ2-5; D is undetermined. V was cut by 0 bases and J by 5 bases, with 14 bases left in between. Per germline, CDR1 SGHDT and CDR2 YYEEEE. The CDR3 extends over 15 amino acids. For the CDR3, the DNA is TGTGCCAGCAGCTTGGAGAGTGGCCTTAGGGAGACCCAGTACTTC. This gives the protein CASSLESGLRETQYF.